The clone carrying this T cell receptor (beta chain) showed up just a few times. CDR3 size: 15 residues. The V gene lost 0 bases and the J gene lost 6 bases, with 16 bases spanning the gap. In germline, CDR1 is SGDLS, CDR2 YYNGEE. This sample is part of a study of patients and donors after allogeneic stem cell transplantation. MiXCR, run by TCRdb on the RT-PCR reads, gives a single entry per CDR3 protein. This table holds roughly 960,000 distinct CDR3 sequences, under 20% found once. The sequence was obtained from a human donor who was either an allogeneic HSCT recipient or a stem cell or donor lymphocyte infusion donor (not recorded which). It is not recorded whose cells these are; they may come from a transplant donor. Sequencing was done on a sample of blood, either unsorted or a sorted T cell fraction (not recorded which). V and J are TRBV9 and TRBJ2-7; D perhaps matches TRBD2 (6 bases). The CDR3 region has the DNA TGTGCCAGCAGCGTAGATTCTAGCGTCGTCGGCGAGCAGTACTTC. As protein: CASSVDSSVVGEQYF.